This paragraph reports one T cell receptor (beta chain). What it binds is not known. The entry originates in a study of T-cell memory formation after mild COVID-19. Study-wide findings and caveats: Clonal second-wave expansions that peaked on day 37 had unconfirmed SARS-CoV-2 specificity. For contracting clones, CD4+ ones sat mainly in CM and EM, CD8+ in EMRA.

TCRdb fed the 5' RACE reads into MiXCR, producing one record per CDR3 protein. The table has 300,000 to 400,000 distinct CDR3 sequences, under 25% seen once. From germline, CDR1 is SGHVS and CDR2 FNYEAQ. CDR3 length: 16 amino acids. Trimming took 6 bases from V and 4 from J, leaving 21 bases between them. V gene TRBV7-6 combines with J gene TRBJ1-2; D ambiguous. Sequences were obtained from PBMCs or a T cell subset sorted from them (not recorded which). The source is an adult woman who had mild COVID-19 (a few samples of this study predate the infection). Cell type and time point are not known. DNA for the CDR3: TGTGCCAGCAGGCGACTGTACAAGGGTCGCGCCTATGGCTACACCTTC. Translation gives CASRRLYKGRAYGYTF.